The 9 T cell receptor beta chains in this list originate from one sample, sequenced in a study of blood T cell repertoires in COVID-19 (TCRdb year 2020). Libraries were built with the immunoSEQ multiplex PCR assay. TCRdb obtained this table from immuneACCESS and retained in-frame rearrangements with V and J assigned. These tables miss some clones; where compared with another copy, unresolved V genes account for less than half of the shortfall, and the remainder is unexplained. Across this sample there are around 300,000 clones, with around 88% seen only once. Approximately 6% of the sample belongs to the ten largest clones. The sequenced sample was PBMCs or T cells enriched from blood (not recorded which). The receptors shown here come from a woman aged 40-49 years who had recovered from COVID-19.

The chain recombines TRBV11-2 with TRBJ1-1; a weak D match, TRBD1 (5 bases). The CDR3 length is 14 residues. Trimming removed 4 bases from V and 0 bases from J, with 9 bases in between. The germline V gene has CDR1 SGHAT and CDR2 FQNNGV. The CDR3 DNA sequence: TGTGCCAGCAGCTCGGGGGTTCTGAACACTGAAGCTTTCTTT. Amino acids: CASSSGVLNTEAFF. The whole variable domain, remainder taken from reference TRBV11-2 and TRBJ1-1, is EAGVAQSPRYKIIEKRQSVAFWCNPISGHATLYWYQQILGQGPKLLIQFQNNGVVDDSQLPKDRFSAERLKGVDSTLKIQPAKLEDSAVYLCASSSGVLNTEAFFGQGTRLTVV.

The gene calls are TRBV9 and TRBJ2-1, with 8 positions matching TRBD2. Germline V gene sequence: CDR1 SGDLS, CDR2 YYNGEE. The CDR3 loop spans 16 amino acids. V shed 0 bases, J shed 4 bases, and the junction held 6 bases outside the gene matches. The CDR3 bases are TGTGCCAGCAGCGTAGACCCGCGGGAGGAGTACAATGAGCAGTTCTTC. Protein sequence: CASSVDPREEYNEQFF.

This clone was detected only a few times. The V and J genes are TRBV6-5 and TRBJ2-2, with 14 positions matching TRBD2. Germline V gives CDR1 MNHEY, CDR2 SVGAGI. The CDR3 has 16 residues. V dropped 6 bases and J dropped 6; count of bases not matched to a gene: 6. CDR3 sequence: CASSYGTSGSAGELFF. CDR3 DNA sequence: TGTGCCAGCAGCTACGGGACTAGCGGGAGTGCCGGGGAGCTGTTTTTT.

This sequence joins TRBV27 and TRBJ1-5; D gene unclear. Germline CDR1 reads MNHEY; CDR2 reads SMNVEV (reference sequence). V lost 1 base and J 0 bases, leaving 10 bases between the germline ends. CDR3 length equals 16 residues. CDR3 in amino acids: CASSLYGSYSNQPQHF. In DNA, the CDR3 is TGTGCCAGCAGTTTATACGGGAGCTATAGCAATCAGCCCCAGCATTTT.

This chain joins TRBV7-8 and TRBJ2-1; tentative D call: TRBD2 (6 bases). V gave up 5 bases and J gave up 1 base, with 15 bases separating them. The germline V gene encodes CDR1 SGHVS and CDR2 FQNEAQ. CDR3 length equals 16 residues. The CDR3 nucleotides read TGTGCCAGCAGCATTGGAGGGGACTGGTCCTACAATGAGCAGTTCTTC. Amino acid sequence: CASSIGGDWSYNEQFF.

The genes are TRBV6-6 and TRBJ2-2; 7 positions agree with TRBD1. Germline CDR1 and CDR2: MNHNY and SVGAGI (reference sequence). V lost 1 base and J lost 0; bases outside the gene matches: 2. The CDR3 totals 16 residues. CDR3 protein: CASSYYGTANTGELFF. In DNA, the CDR3 is TGTGCCAGCAGTTACTATGGGACAGCGAACACCGGGGAGCTGTTTTTT.

The CDR3 nucleotides are TGTGCCAGCTCACCCCTCTCTGGAAACACCATATATTTT. It codes for CASSPLSGNTIYF. The chain uses TRBV18 and TRBJ1-3; D is ambiguous. Trimming removed 3 bases from V and 0 bases from J, with 3 bases in between. The CDR3 has 13 amino acids. The germline gives CDR1 KGHSH, CDR2 LQKENI.

CDR3 coding DNA: TGTGCCAGCAGCCTCGCCGGGGGTCTGTCCTACGAGCAGTACTTC. It yields the protein CASSLAGGLSYEQYF. This chain joins TRBV4-2 and TRBJ2-7, with TRBD2 as a possible D gene (6 bases). Germline V gene data show CDR1 as LGHNA and CDR2 as YNFKEQ. V lost 4 bases and J lost 1, with 14 bases in between. This CDR3 has 15 amino acids.

The rearrangement links TRBV29-1 to TRBJ1-1; no clear D gene. The CDR3 loop spans 12 amino acids. V was clipped by 7 bases and J by 0 bases, with 9 bases between them. Looked up from germline, CDR1 is SQVTM and CDR2 is ANQGSEA. The CDR3 loop reads CSAYLVNTEAFF. CDR3 bases: TGCAGCGCTTATCTAGTGAACACTGAAGCTTTCTTT.